These 27 T cell receptor beta chains came from one sample sequenced in a study of beta chain features in type 1 diabetes. No antigen has been identified for these receptors. Expressed TCRB transcripts were sequenced after all isolated RNA was converted to cDNA. Here immunoSEQ multiplex PCR was the method, and the copy in TCRdb shows in-frame clones only, minus some. The data contain 600,000 or so clones, around 15% of them seen just once; the ten biggest clones take up 0.035% to 0.04%. Overall study results and limits: Type 1 diabetes patients had moderately but significantly shorter TCRB CDR3s in all four CD4+ subsets.

Sequencing was done on a sample of naive CD4+ T cells from blood. The receptors derive from a young man with type 1 diabetes.

The chain is built from TRBV19 and TRBJ2-5; D is unresolved. Germline lookup yields CDR1 LNHDA and CDR2 SQIVND (reference sequence). There are 13 residues in the CDR3. Trimming removed 3 bases at V and 7 bases at J, with 12 bases between. CDR3 sequence: CASSMEGPGTQYF. The DNA for the CDR3 is TGTGCCAGTAGTATGGAAGGGCCAGGGACCCAGTACTTC.

The sample holds a few counts of this clone. This sequence joins TRBV30 and TRBJ1-1; D unresolved. This CDR3 has 13 amino acids. Trimming pared 7 bases from V and 4 bases from J, leaving 16 bases between. Germline V gene sequence: CDR1 GTSNPN, CDR2 SVGIG (reference sequence). CDR3 sequence reads: CASSKQKGTEAFF. CDR3 coding DNA: TGTGCCTCATCGAAGCAGAAGGGCACTGAAGCTTTCTTT. Variable domain in full (rest from reference TRBV30 and TRBJ1-1): SQTIHQWPATLVQPVGSPLSLECTVEGTSNPNLYWYRQAAGRGLQLLFYSVGIGQISSEVPQNLSASRPQDRQFILSSKKLLLSDSGFYLCASSKQKGTEAFFGQGTRLTVV.

The CDR3 region is CASSLRVSSYNEQFF. The DNA of the CDR3 is TGTGCCAGCAGCTTAAGGGTGAGCTCCTACAATGAGCAGTTCTTC. This sequence joins TRBV13 and TRBJ2-1; no firm D call. The V gene's germline CDR1 is PRHDT and CDR2 FYEKMQ (reference sequence). Between the trimmed V and J ends, which lost 2 bases and 0 bases, there was a span of 8 bases. The CDR3 consists of 15 residues.

The V and J genes are TRBV19 and TRBJ1-5, with D unresolved. The CDR3 sequence is 18 residues long. Germline CDR1 LNHDA, CDR2 SQIVND (reference sequence). Deletions cut 5 bases from V and 4 bases from J, with 24 bases between. The CDR3 loop reads CASSPWTLRRVRNQPQHF. CDR3 DNA: TGTGCCAGTAGTCCCTGGACGCTGAGAAGGGTTCGGAATCAGCCCCAGCATTTT.

V gene TRBV19 combines with J gene TRBJ2-7; TRBD1 or TRBD2 may be the D gene (5 bases each). V shed 2 bases and J shed 11 bases, with 7 bases lying between them. The CDR3 is made up of 10 amino acids. Germline V gene sequence: CDR1 LNHDA, CDR2 SQIVND (reference sequence). The CDR3 reads CASSIRDEYF. The CDR3 DNA reads as TGTGCCAGTAGTATACGGGACGAGTACTTC.

In this sample, this clone turned up a few times. V is TRBV6-6 and J is TRBJ1-1; D gene uncertain. The V and J ends lost 6 bases and 4 bases respectively, with 9 bases between them. The CDR3 runs 12 residues. In germline, CDR1 is MNHNY, CDR2 SVGAGI (reference sequence). This chain's CDR3 is CASSRLVTEAFF. Written as DNA, the CDR3 is TGTGCCAGCAGCCGACTCGTCACTGAAGCTTTCTTT.

The gene calls are TRBV4-2 and TRBJ2-2; D gene unclear. The germline CDR1 and CDR2 sequences are LGHNA and YNFKEQ. The CDR3 spans 15 residues. V was pared by 3 bases and J by 1 base, with 9 bases between. This chain's CDR3 is CASSHPGMNTGELFF. CDR3 nucleotides: TGTGCCAGCAGCCACCCGGGTATGAACACCGGGGAGCTGTTTTTT.

This clone was picked up a small number of times. The rearrangement joins TRBV13 to TRBJ1-2; D not resolved. Germline lookup yields CDR1 PRHDT and CDR2 FYEKMQ (reference sequence). This CDR3 is built from 12 residues. V was shortened by 3 bases and J by 3 bases, with 5 bases between the two germline ends. The CDR3 is CASSLLYYGYTF. The CDR3 region has the DNA TGTGCCAGCAGCTTGTTGTACTATGGCTACACCTTC.

For the CDR3, the DNA is TGTGCCAGCAGCCTCGGACCTACTGAAGCTTTCTTT. It specifies CASSLGPTEAFF. The V call is TRBV2, the J call TRBJ1-1, with D hard to call. The germline V and J ends were trimmed by 6 bases and 5 bases, with 10 bases remaining between them. CDR1 is SNHLY, CDR2 FYNNEI, per germline. This CDR3 region has 12 residues.

The gene calls are TRBV10-3 and TRBJ2-1; 7 bases agree with TRBD2. The germline V gene encodes CDR1 ENHRY and CDR2 SYGVKD. The CDR3 has 13 amino acids. Trimming took 8 bases from V and 3 from J; bases not matched to a gene: 4. The DNA for the CDR3 is TGTGCCATCGGCCTAGCGGACTACAATGAGCAGTTCTTC. The encoded protein is CAIGLADYNEQFF.

This chain uses TRBV5-1 with TRBJ2-3, with TRBD2 identical over 7 bases. Looked up from germline, CDR1 is SGHRS and CDR2 is YFSETQ. Unmatched junction bases numbered 6, after V lost 1 base and J lost 1 base. The CDR3 extends over 16 amino acids. CDR3 sequence (DNA): TGCGCCAGCAGCTTGCCGGGGGGTAGCGGCACAGATACGCAGTATTTT. Translation: CASSLPGGSGTDTQYF. The full variable domain, completed using reference TRBV5-1 and TRBJ2-3, is KAGVTQTPRYLIKTRGQQVTLSCSPISGHRSVSWYQQTPGQGLQFLFEYFSETQRNKGNFPGRFSGRQFSNSRSEMNVSTLELGDSALYLCASSLPGGSGTDTQYFGPGTRLTVL.

The chain is built from TRBV7-2 and TRBJ2-7, with 13 bases aligning to TRBD2. The germline V gene has CDR1 SGHTA and CDR2 FQGNSA. The CDR3 length is 16 residues. J gave up 9 bases and V 5 bases, and 13 bases lay outside the gene matches. CDR3 amino acids: CASSPRLAGGVGGQYF. The CDR3 coding sequence is TGTGCCAGCAGCCCCAGACTAGCGGGAGGTGTCGGCGGGCAGTACTTC.

This clone showed up just a few times. The chain links TRBV13 to TRBJ2-7; TRBD1 matches 7 bases. Germline-derived CDR1 and CDR2 are PRHDT and FYEKMQ (reference sequence). V was pared by 4 bases and J by 3 bases, with 9 bases of the junction left unmatched. This CDR3 is 15 amino acids long. For the CDR3, the DNA is TGTGCCAGCAGCTCCCGCCCGGGACAGCACTACGAGCAGTACTTC. It translates to CASSSRPGQHYEQYF.

The J gene is TRBJ1-2, the V gene TRBV28; no firm D call. V was cut by 2 bases and J by 3 bases, with 7 bases left in between. Germline V lookup: CDR1 MDHEN, CDR2 SYDVKM. CDR3 length equals 13 residues. The CDR3 DNA sequence: TGTGCCAGCAGTTTACGGGCATACTATGGCTACACCTTC. Its protein product is CASSLRAYYGYTF.

This clone occurred a few times. Different DNA sequences within this sample yield the same CDR3. The chain uses TRBV5-6 and TRBJ2-3, with TRBD1 as a possible D gene (6 bases). CDR1 SGHDT and CDR2 YYEEEE come from the germline V gene. Trimming took 0 bases from V and 1 from J, leaving 9 bases between them. The CDR3 spans 15 residues. The CDR3 nucleotides read TGTGCCAGCAGCTTGGTGGCAGGGGGCACAGATACGCAGTATTTT. The encoded protein is CASSLVAGGTDTQYF.

The chain uses TRBV27 and TRBJ2-3; 9 nucleotides align to TRBD1. The CDR3 runs 18 residues. The germline V gene encodes CDR1 MNHEY and CDR2 SMNVEV (reference sequence). With V trimmed by 4 bases and J by 0 bases, 11 bases remained unmatched. The CDR3 is CASSSRPLTGGSTDTQYF. CDR3 coding DNA: TGTGCCAGCAGTTCGCGACCCCTGACAGGGGGGAGCACAGATACGCAGTATTTT.

V gene TRBV6-6 combines with J gene TRBJ1-3; tentatively, D is TRBD1 (5 bases). This CDR3 comprises 13 residues. Trimming cost V 10 bases and J 0 bases, with 10 bases left between them. Per the germline V gene, CDR1 is MNHNY and CDR2 is SVGAGI (reference sequence). Here the CDR3 reads CATSGASGNTIYF. CDR3 nucleotides: TGTGCCACTTCCGGGGCCTCTGGAAACACCATATATTTT.

This chain connects TRBV7-2 to TRBJ1-3, with D uncertain. V lost 0 bases, J lost 4 bases, and 10 bases lay in between. The CDR3 runs to 15 residues. Germline V lookup: CDR1 SGHTA, CDR2 FQGNSA. CDR3 residues: CASSLALGPGNTIYF. CDR3 nucleotides: TGTGCCAGCAGCTTAGCGCTGGGTCCGGGAAACACCATATATTTT.

The rearrangement joins TRBV9 to TRBJ2-1; no firm D call. The CDR3 contains 15 residues. Between the trimmed V and J ends, which lost 0 bases and 2 bases, there was a span of 9 bases. CDR1 and CDR2 from the germline V gene are SGDLS and YYNGEE. Here the CDR3 reads CASSVGLETYNEQFF. The CDR3 region has the DNA TGTGCCAGCAGCGTAGGGCTGGAAACCTACAATGAGCAGTTCTTC.

This clone was observed a handful of times. DNA for the CDR3: TGTGCCAGCAGCCAACTCCTAACTAGCGGGGCTGACAATGAGCAGTTCTTC. This translates into CASSQLLTSGADNEQFF. This chain joins TRBV14 and TRBJ2-1; TRBD2 matches at 10 bases. Germline V gives CDR1 SGHDN, CDR2 FVKESK. The CDR3 spans 17 residues. J was trimmed by 5 bases and V by 2 bases; bases with no gene match: 9. Complete variable domain (other parts from reference TRBV14 and TRBJ2-1): EAGVTQFPSHSVIEKGQTVTLRCDPISGHDNLYWYRRVMGKEIKFLLHFVKESKQDESGMPNNRFLAERTGGTYSTLKVQPAELEDSGVYFCASSQLLTSGADNEQFFGPGTRLTVL.

Only a few counts were recorded for this clone. V usage is TRBV4-3 and J usage is TRBJ1-1; 9 bases match TRBD1. CDR3 length: 13 amino acids. Per the germline V gene, CDR1 is LGHNA and CDR2 is YSLEER. Unmatched junction bases numbered 2, after V lost 6 bases and J lost 3 bases. CDR3 bases: TGCGCCAGCAGACGGGACAGGGACACTGAAGCTTTCTTT. This encodes CASRRDRDTEAFF.

The table lists this clone with a few counts. The genes are TRBV6-5 and TRBJ2-1, with D perhaps TRBD1 (5 bases). The CDR3 totals 15 residues. Germline V gene data show CDR1 as MNHEY and CDR2 as SVGAGI. Trimming stripped 3 bases from V and 2 bases from J, with 11 bases between. The CDR3 is CASSYTGEPYNEQFF. The CDR3 DNA reads TGTGCCAGCAGTTATACAGGCGAACCCTACAATGAGCAGTTCTTC.

This clone was detected only a few times. The rearrangement joins TRBV7-2 to TRBJ2-2; 7 nucleotides match TRBD2. This CDR3 has 18 residues. The germline gives CDR1 SGHTA, CDR2 FQGNSA. After removal of 5 bases from V and 0 bases from J, the junction contained 12 bases not matched to a gene. The CDR3 loop is CASSPLLRLAANTGELFF. The DNA for the CDR3 is TGTGCCAGCAGCCCATTATTAAGGCTAGCGGCGAACACCGGGGAGCTGTTTTTT.

The chain uses TRBV28 and TRBJ1-2; TRBD1 is a possible D gene (6 bases). CDR1 is MDHEN and CDR2 is SYDVKM in the germline V gene. Between the trimmed V and J ends, which lost 7 bases and 8 bases, there was a span of 11 bases. The CDR3 loop spans 11 amino acids. CDR3 sequence (DNA): TGTGCCAGCACTACAGGGAACGGCTACACCTTC. Its protein is CASTTGNGYTF.

Only a few counts were recorded for this clone. This rearrangement joins TRBV30 to TRBJ2-5; 11 bases align to TRBD2. Germline values: CDR1 GTSNPN, CDR2 SVGIG (reference sequence). This CDR3 spans 14 amino acids. V gave up 0 bases and J gave up 4 bases; unmatched junction bases: 1. The CDR3 here is CAWSVGTSGETQYF. The CDR3 DNA reads TGTGCCTGGAGTGTAGGGACTAGCGGAGAGACCCAGTACTTC.

This clone was seen a handful of times. The chain combines TRBV7-9 with TRBJ2-2, with D perhaps matching TRBD1 (6 bases). The CDR3 is 16 amino acids. V was cut by 6 bases and J by 1 base, with 15 bases left in between. Germline values: CDR1 SEHNR, CDR2 FQNEAQ (reference sequence). Here the CDR3 reads CASRNIRGRNTGELFF. DNA for the CDR3: TGTGCCAGCAGAAATATCAGGGGACGGAACACCGGGGAGCTGTTTTTT.

CDR3 loop: CASSSSGTEPYEQYF. CDR3 DNA: TGTGCCAGCAGCTCTTCCGGGACAGAACCCTACGAGCAGTACTTC. This chain joins TRBV7-3 and TRBJ2-5, with 7 bases identical to TRBD1. The tail of the sequence fits TRBJ2-7 better, so the J call may be wrong. The length of the CDR3 is 15 residues. Per germline, CDR1 SGHTA and CDR2 FQGTGA.